This T cell receptor (beta chain) comes out of a study of human CD4 T cells and Enterobacteriaceae. This clone has more than one count but fewer than ten. No antigen is known for it. Findings and caveats of the study: Only same-donor CFSE-low culture sequences were used to infer reactivity.

Deep-level sequencing, detecting one cell in 200,000, covered ex vivo memory CD4+. Libraries were prepared by immunoSEQ multiplex PCR; TCRdb keeps only in-frame clonotypes and omits some of them. The sample gives tens of thousands of clones, around 80% of which show up once; roughly 0.88% is in the top ten. CDR1 is SQVTM, CDR2 ANQGSEA, per germline. CDR3 length: 19 residues. Deletions cut 2 bases from V and 4 bases from J, with 29 bases between. All CD4+ cells other than CD45RA+CCR7+CD95- naive cells were sorted as memory, over 95% pure. Healthy donor blood came from Swiss blood donation centers. Sorting first excluded CD8+, CD14+, CD16+, CD56+, CD19+ and CD25-bright cells.

This chain joins TRBV29-1 and TRBJ1-2; D may be TRBD1 (6 bases). This sequence was found in a human donor in good health. What was sequenced was memory CD4+ T cells from blood. CDR3 sequence (DNA): TGCAGCGTTGAATTCCGCCCTCAGAAAGGGGGGGGCGTCACCTATGGCTACACCTTC. The encoded protein is CSVEFRPQKGGGVTYGYTF.